The clone carrying this T cell receptor beta chain appeared a few times. Its cognate antigen is unknown. The record originates from a study of human T cells and chemical hapten exposure. Study in general: An approximately 2 cm by approximately 2 cm inner upper arm patch received 2% DPC for sensitization. Study conclusions and caveats: Donor immune responses may differ from healthy people's, since all donors had alopecia.

Within the library, unique molecular identifiers were attached to each individual cDNA molecule. One entry per CDR3 protein, called by TCRdb with MiXCR from the RACE reads. This table holds tens of thousands of distinct CDR3 sequences, 25% to 40% found once. The V gene end was trimmed by 2 bases and the J gene end by 2 bases; junction bases not matched to a gene: 5. The CDR3 spans 16 residues. Germline CDR1 and CDR2: DFQATT and SNEGSKA (reference sequence). Time point here: patch test 1, 2 weeks after DPC sensitization. The treatment was: therapeutic diphenylcyclopropenone sensitization with weekly scalp DPC.

Sequencing used whole blood, obtained in connection with sensitization to the hapten diphenylcyclopropenone (DPC). The receptor was derived from a man aged 40-55 years with alopecia areata. Some clones in this sample may be carry-over from other donors' samples. The rearrangement links TRBV20-1 to TRBJ2-3, with 12 bases aligning to TRBD2. CDR3 amino acids: CSARSRTSGTTDTQYF. The CDR3 region has the DNA TGCAGTGCTAGATCCCGGACTAGCGGGACCACAGATACGCAGTATTTT.